Each of the 22 T cell receptor beta chains below was sequenced from the same sample in a study of technical replicates of blood from a handful of donors. Assay used: immunoSEQ multiplex PCR; TCRdb lists only in-frame clones, some missing. The sample shows roughly 100,000 clones, approximately 95% of them seen only once. Sequencing input: T cells isolated from PBMCs. Receptors were obtained from a human donor in good health.

This clone was seen only once. The chain is built from TRBV9 and TRBJ2-5; 12 nucleotides align to TRBD2. This CDR3 contains 15 residues. The V segment lost 4 bases and the J segment 7 bases; nucleotides outside the gene matches: 8. Germline V lookup: CDR1 SGDLS, CDR2 YYNGEE. CDR3 sequence: CASSPRLAGVGTQYF. DNA of the CDR3: TGTGCCAGCAGCCCGAGACTAGCGGGGGTGGGGACCCAGTACTTC.

The count of this clone is one. V usage is TRBV5-1 and J usage is TRBJ1-1, with a possible D match to TRBD1 (6 bases). Trimming took off 0 bases at V and 2 bases at J, with 14 bases between the two ends. This CDR3 is 16 amino acids long. Germline CDR1 and CDR2: SGHRS and YFSETQ. The CDR3 spells CASSLGIGQLNTEAFF. CDR3 DNA sequence: TGCGCCAGCAGCTTGGGGATAGGACAGCTAAACACTGAAGCTTTCTTT.

The chain uses TRBV5-1 and TRBJ2-1, with D possibly being TRBD1 (5 bases). Germline CDR1 SGHRS, CDR2 YFSETQ. V was trimmed by 2 bases and J by 4 bases, leaving 7 bases between them. This CDR3 has 13 residues. The CDR3 sequence: CASSLGVYNEQFF. As DNA, the CDR3 is TGCGCCAGCAGCTTAGGGGTATACAATGAGCAGTTCTTC.

The genes are TRBV7-9 and TRBJ1-4, with unresolved D. The length of the CDR3 is 14 residues. Germline CDR1 is SEHNR and CDR2 is FQNEAQ (reference sequence). The V end was cut by 5 bases, the J end by 8 bases, with 15 bases between. CDR3: CASSPLDQPEKLFF. CDR3 in DNA: TGTGCCAGCAGCCCGCTAGACCAGCCCGAAAAACTGTTTTTT.

The chain employs TRBV29-1 and TRBJ2-3; TRBD2 matches 8 bases. The CDR3 is 11 amino acids. V trimming: 6 bases; J trimming: 7 bases; junction bases outside the gene matches: 3. Looked up from germline, CDR1 is SQVTM and CDR2 is ANQGSEA. The CDR3 loop is CSVGGAYTQYF. Here the CDR3 DNA reads TGCAGCGTCGGGGGGGCATATACGCAGTATTTT.

This chain links TRBV5-6 with TRBJ1-1; a possible D gene is TRBD1 (5 bases). Germline loops: CDR1 SGHDT, CDR2 YYEEEE. The CDR3 runs 15 residues. The ends were cut back, 3 bases at V and 5 bases at J, with 17 bases in the middle. CDR3 DNA sequence: TGTGCCAGCAGCTCTCCCGTACAGGCGAAAACTGAAGCTTTCTTT. Encoded protein: CASSSPVQAKTEAFF.

Only one count was recorded for this clone. DNA for the CDR3: TGTGCCACCAGCAGAGATAAAAAGAACACTGAAGCTTTCTTT. Amino acids: CATSRDKKNTEAFF. This chain connects TRBV15 to TRBJ1-1; D call uncertain. The CDR3 sequence is 14 residues long. The V gene's germline CDR1 is LNHNV and CDR2 YYDKDF (reference sequence). Trimming removed 0 bases at V and 1 base at J, with 6 bases between.

V usage is TRBV12-1 and J usage is TRBJ1-5; the listed D gene, TRBD1, was not tested against the DNA. TRBV12-1 is given as a pseudogene. This CDR3 region has 17 residues. CDR3 sequence reads: CASSFGTNDRGGQPQHF. The CDR3 region has the DNA TGTGCCAGCAGCTTTGGGACCAATGACAGGGGCGGTCAGCCCCAGCATTTT.

This chain links TRBV5-4 with TRBJ2-3, with 12 positions matching TRBD2. Per germline, CDR1 SGHNT and CDR2 YYREEE (reference sequence). This CDR3 contains 16 residues. The V and J ends lost 4 bases and 0 bases, in that order; junction bases with no gene match: 3. CDR3 sequence: CASSAGLAGSTDTQYF. Written as DNA, the CDR3 is TGTGCCAGCAGCGCAGGACTAGCGGGGAGCACAGATACGCAGTATTTT.

This chain connects TRBV27 to TRBJ1-1, with a tentative D call TRBD1 (6 bases). The CDR3 contains 15 residues. Germline V gene sequence: CDR1 MNHEY, CDR2 SMNVEV (reference sequence). The ends were cut back, 5 bases at V and 3 bases at J, with 16 bases in the middle. The CDR3 spells CASSPRGGGDTEAFF. The CDR3, as DNA: TGTGCCAGCAGTCCGCGGGGAGGGGGAGACACTGAAGCTTTCTTT.

The sample holds one count of this clone. The V call is TRBV6-5, the J call TRBJ1-2; D perhaps matches TRBD1 (6 bases). Trimming took 4 bases from V and 0 from J, leaving 15 bases between them. The CDR3 loop spans 16 amino acids. From germline, CDR1 is MNHEY and CDR2 SVGAGI. The DNA of the CDR3 is TGTGCCAGCAGTTCCACTGAGACAGGATCTAACTATGGCTACACCTTC. As protein: CASSSTETGSNYGYTF.

The CDR3 DNA reads as TGTGCCAGCAGCCAACCACTAGCGGGGGGCCGCCTCACAGATACGCAGTATTTT. This codes for CASSQPLAGGRLTDTQYF. The V and J genes are TRBV14 and TRBJ2-3; 12 bases map to TRBD2. V lost 2 bases to trimming and J lost 2 bases; unmatched junction nucleotides: 8. Germline V gene sequence: CDR1 SGHDN, CDR2 FVKESK. The CDR3 has 18 residues.

V gene TRBV9 combines with J gene TRBJ2-1; no clear D. Germline V CDR1 and CDR2: SGDLS, YYNGEE. This CDR3 is 17 amino acids long. V lost 0 bases and J lost 0, with 13 bases in between. CDR3 region: CASSVGLDSSSYNEQFF. CDR3 DNA sequence: TGTGCCAGCAGCGTAGGCCTAGATTCAAGCTCCTACAATGAGCAGTTCTTC.

The rearrangement joins TRBV18 to TRBJ2-5; TRBD1 aligns across 9 bases. There are 15 residues in the CDR3. The V gene end was trimmed by 1 base and the J gene end by 4 bases; junction bases not matched to a gene: 4. Germline CDR1 reads KGHSH; CDR2 reads LQKENI. In DNA, the CDR3 is TGTGCCAGCTCACCACGGGGACAGGGTGGAGAGACCCAGTACTTC. Protein sequence: CASSPRGQGGETQYF.

V is TRBV27 and J is TRBJ2-1, with 9 positions matching TRBD1. Germline V lookup: CDR1 MNHEY, CDR2 SMNVEV (reference sequence). The length of the CDR3 is 14 residues. V lost 2 bases and J lost 7; bases outside the gene matches: 3. CDR3 protein: CASSLGTGWNEQFF. The CDR3 nucleotides read TGTGCCAGCAGTTTAGGGACAGGGTGGAATGAGCAGTTCTTC.

The J gene is TRBJ2-2, the V gene TRBV19; the match to TRBD2 covers 14 bases. The CDR3 has 20 residues. Germline-derived CDR1 and CDR2 are LNHDA and SQIVND (reference sequence). V lost 6 bases to trimming and J lost 5 bases; unmatched junction nucleotides: 17. In DNA, the CDR3 is TGTGCCAGTAGAGGACTAGCGGGAGGAATGGGCCCCGTTCGAACCGGGGAGCTGTTTTTT. As protein: CASRGLAGGMGPVRTGELFF.

The chain has TRBV4-1 and TRBJ1-4, with 10 bases fitting TRBD1. With V trimmed by 4 bases and J by 6 bases, 8 bases remained unmatched. Germline V gene data show CDR1 as MGHRA and CDR2 as YSYEKL. The CDR3 has 16 amino acids. The chain's CDR3 is CASSRLLTGGDEKLFF. DNA of the CDR3: TGCGCCAGCAGCCGCCTATTGACAGGGGGCGATGAAAAACTGTTTTTT.

The V gene is TRBV11-2, the J gene TRBJ2-7, with no clear D. The CDR3 contains 11 residues. Germline-derived CDR1 and CDR2 are SGHAT and FQNNGV. Trimming stripped 5 bases from V and 4 bases from J, with 6 bases between. The CDR3, as DNA: TGTGCCAGCAGCCTCTTATACGAGCAGTACTTC. Protein product: CASSLLYEQYF. Complete variable domain (other parts from reference TRBV11-2 and TRBJ2-7): EAGVAQSPRYKIIEKRQSVAFWCNPISGHATLYWYQQILGQGPKLLIQFQNNGVVDDSQLPKDRFSAERLKGVDSTLKIQPAKLEDSAVYLCASSLLYEQYFGPGTRLTVT.

The chain combines TRBV4-2 with TRBJ2-7; TRBD2 agrees at 11 bases. This CDR3 contains 15 residues. Germline values: CDR1 LGHNA, CDR2 YNFKEQ. J was trimmed by 4 bases and V by 1 base; bases with no gene match: 3. The CDR3 coding sequence is TGTGCCAGCAGCCAAGGGGTAGCGGGGGGGTACGAGCAGTACTTC. Translating it yields CASSQGVAGGYEQYF.

J is TRBJ1-1 and V is TRBV5-1; TRBD1 is a possible D gene (6 bases). The CDR3 sequence is 13 residues long. Germline V CDR1 and CDR2: SGHRS, YFSETQ. V was trimmed by 3 bases and J by 1 base, leaving 7 bases between them. The CDR3 bases are TGCGCCAGCAGCTGGACAGCGAACACTGAAGCTTTCTTT. Translated: CASSWTANTEAFF.

The gene calls are TRBV6-1 and TRBJ1-2; perhaps TRBD1 as D (6 bases). The CDR3 loop spans 14 amino acids. Trimming took 7 bases from V and 8 from J, leaving 20 bases between them. Germline V gives CDR1 MNHNS, CDR2 SASEGT. CDR3 in DNA: TGTGCCAGCAACAGGGCCTTCTATATCTCCGGCTACACCTTC. Protein sequence: CASNRAFYISGYTF.

The chain uses TRBV11-2 and TRBJ2-4, with D maybe TRBD1 (5 bases). Trimming left V 4 bases short and J 0 bases short, with 16 bases between. Looked up from germline, CDR1 is SGHAT and CDR2 is FQNNGV. The CDR3 runs to 17 residues. CDR3 DNA sequence: TGTGCCAGCAGCTCCAGACAGAGTACTTTAGCCAAAAACATTCAGTACTTC. Translated: CASSSRQSTLAKNIQYF. The full variable domain, with the rest looked up from reference TRBV11-2 and TRBJ2-4, is EAGVAQSPRYKIIEKRQSVAFWCNPISGHATLYWYQQILGQGPKLLIQFQNNGVVDDSQLPKDRFSAERLKGVDSTLKIQPAKLEDSAVYLCASSSRQSTLAKNIQYFGAGTRLSVL.